A selection of T cell receptor beta chains follows, all from one sample in a study of blood T cell repertoires in COVID-19. Sequencing was performed with immunoSEQ multiplex PCR; in TCRdb, only in-frame clones are kept and a portion is missing. The sample carries 150,000 to 200,000 clones, around 79% recorded once. The specimen sequenced was peripheral blood. These receptors were obtained from a woman in her seventies with acute or convalescent COVID-19. The conserved cysteine and the conserved F or W are not part of the CDR3 here. Clone size is given for some rows only: seen once, a few or many times, or a class if the clone is expanded.

- | TRBJ2-3 | TRBV13 | ASSSRTTTDTQY
once | TRBJ1-2 | TRBV27 | ASSFQGGGYT
few | TRBJ2-7 | TRBV28 | ASSRTSGAYEQY
- | TRBJ2-3 | TRBV2 | ASSDAVATSGSDTQY
- | TRBJ1-2 | TRBV6-5 | ASRGQAYYGYT
- | TRBJ2-3 | TRBV7-3 | ASSPRGRATDTQY
- | TRBJ2-2 | TRBV24-1 | ATRQGGNGELF
- | TRBJ2-5 | TRBV3-1/TRBV3-2 | ASSQTRMTYQETQY
- | TRBJ2-1 | TRBV27 | ASRTFRGYNEQF
- | TRBJ1-4 | TRBV5-1 | ASSLTAVNEKLF
- | TRBJ2-7 | TRBV5-1 | ASSGTGVTYEQY
few | TRBJ2-7 | TRBV3-1/TRBV3-2 | ASSPGTGTYEQY
- | TRBJ2-3 | TRBV7-2 | ASSLLASGPDTDTQY
- | TRBJ2-2 | TRBV7-2 | ASSPVGSNTGELF
- | TRBJ2-7 | TRBV13 | ASSPNSGRAGEQY
- | TRBJ2-7 | TRBV6-5 | ASSYEEGAYEQY
once | TRBJ2-2 | TRBV4-1 | ASSQVDMGFSTGELF
- | TRBJ1-2 | TRBV28 | ASSTGTGSAYGYT
- | TRBJ1-2 | TRBV30 | AWSDPWGANYGYT
- | TRBJ2-3 | TRBV29-1 | SVDRGWTDTQY
- | TRBJ2-1 | TRBV18 | ASSRQGNEQF
- | TRBJ2-2 | TRBV7-8 | ASSPRQGAGELF
- | TRBJ2-3 | TRBV18 | ASSPASGKVTDTQY
- | TRBJ1-6 | TRBV7-2 | ASSLAQGEGSPLH
- | TRBJ2-2 | TRBV29-1 | SVEDGRPSGELF
- | TRBJ2-7 | TRBV5-1 | ASSLMAGQGYEQY
- | TRBJ2-1 | TRBV4-2 | ASSQSGTSGRNEQF
once | TRBJ2-5 | TRBV5-1 | ASSLAKAAEETQY
- | TRBJ1-3 | TRBV6-6 | ASSYSGPGNTIY
- | TRBJ1-5 | TRBV6-6 | ASSYSEAYQPQH
- | TRBJ2-1 | TRBV6-6 | ASSASSGKGYNEQF
- | TRBJ2-2 | TRBV2 | ASLQGANTGELF
once | TRBJ1-2 | TRBV24-1 | ATQRDTPTRGYT
- | TRBJ1-4 | TRBV18 | ASSLDSYEKLF
- | TRBJ2-7 | TRBV6-5 | ASRSSGTYEQY
- | TRBJ2-1 | TRBV3-1/TRBV3-2 | ASSQGAGGYNEQF
- | TRBJ2-5 | TRBV12-5 | ASGPTGSQETQY
once | TRBJ2-2 | TRBV7-2 | ASSRFSGELF
few | TRBJ2-3 | TRBV3-1/TRBV3-2 | ASSQGQSGTDTQY
once | TRBJ1-4 | TRBV15 | ATSRHPQNRAGKEKLF
- | TRBJ1-6 | TRBV6-4 | ASSRDNRNSPLH
once | TRBJ2-1 | TRBV5-1 | ASSLAYGLAGDNEQF
- | TRBJ2-3 | TRBV5-1 | ASSFLRTGLADTQY
- | TRBJ1-6 | TRBV20-1 | SASRGGGSPLH
few | TRBJ1-5 | TRBV30 | ACGQGTHQPQH
- | TRBJ1-4 | TRBV30 | AWSFGGHGEKLF
- | TRBJ1-6 | TRBV5-5 | ASNSDRGNSPLH
- | TRBJ2-1 | TRBV5-1 | ASSSDRGGYNEQF
- | TRBJ2-1 | TRBV19 | ASSIIGLEGLYNEQF
- | TRBJ1-1 | TRBV4-2 | ASSQAAEGTEAF
- | TRBJ1-5 | TRBV19 | ASSIDPSNQPQH
- | TRBJ1-1 | TRBV11-3 | ASSHRDRGAEAF
- | TRBJ2-5 | TRBV10-3 | AISEPQGLAGAETQY
- | TRBJ2-3 | TRBV6-4 | ASSPLAGGTDTQY